The clone carrying this T cell receptor beta chain was recorded only once. This sample is drawn from a study of T-cell reconstitution after alpha-beta-depleted transplantation in children. Unique molecular identifiers were used to barcode this TCRbeta library. Each CDR3 protein is one row after TCRdb ran MiXCR on the PCR reads. This sample has about 500,000 distinct CDR3 sequences, with about 33% found just once. Trimming cost V 4 bases and J 6 bases; bases outside gene matches: 12. The CDR3 extends over 16 amino acids. From germline, CDR1 is LGHDT and CDR2 YNNKEL (reference sequence). This sequence joins TRBV3-1 and TRBJ1-2; 9 bases agree with TRBD1. This specimen consisted of PBMCs from the stem cell graft donor, obtained from the stem cell graft. This TCR was sampled from a human donor who donated a stem cell graft to a child with aplastic anemia. CDR3 sequence reads: CASSPLPGQGGNGYTF. The CDR3 DNA reads TGTGCCAGCAGCCCACTCCCGGGACAGGGTGGGAATGGCTACACCTTC.